One T cell receptor (beta chain) is described in this entry. Its antigen is undetermined. Trimming cost V 3 bases and J 2 bases; bases outside gene matches: 8. Per the germline V gene, CDR1 is LNHNV and CDR2 is YYDKDF (reference sequence). CDR3 length: 16 residues. Produced via immunoSEQ multiplex PCR; TCRdb's table is partial and in-frame only. The repertoire holds tens of thousands of clones, with 65% to 85% as singletons. The record originates from a study of radiation and T cells in renal cell carcinoma. Time point reported: blood 4 weeks post-SBRT, at nephrectomy. The treatment is: 15 Gy SBRT to primary tumor, nephrectomy 4 weeks later. Serial blood draws occurred at baseline and 2 and 4 weeks post-SBRT. Study-wide results and caveats: From baseline, blood top tumor clonotypes peaked at 2 weeks post-radiation.

This sequence joins TRBV15 and TRBJ2-7, with 9 bases matching TRBD2. This specimen was blood, taken from a patient whose treatment included radiotherapy and nephrectomy. This TCR was sampled from a man aged 60 to 69 with renal cell carcinoma. DNA of the CDR3: TGTGCCACCAGCAGGGGGGCTAGCGGGAAGGCCTACGAGCAGTACTTC. Protein product: CATSRGASGKAYEQYF.